The present T cell receptor (beta chain) was sequenced within a study of blood T cell repertoires in COVID-19. The overall study: Both acute and convalescent COVID-19 samples were obtained from the United States, Italy and Spain. Sample material is recorded as cDNA or gDNA derived from T cells, B-cell-depleted T cells, or PBMCs.

Authors' methods: Reference gene primer amplification gave nucleated cell count estimates. TCRdb keeps only in-frame clones here, not all; method: immunoSEQ multiplex PCR. V and J calls and clone size are as listed in that table; D and trimming were resolved from the DNA. The sample carries some 130,000 clones, approximately 81% recorded once. This clone has just a few counts. The junction and the germline gene differ at one end; a read error may be behind it. This clonotype was obtained from a woman of 80 years or more with acute or convalescent COVID-19. Sequenced: peripheral blood.

The CDR3 DNA reads as TGTGCCAGCAGCATAGACAGGGGAAACACTGAAGCTTTCTTT. It translates to CASSIDRGNTEAFF. V is TRBV11-2 and J is TRBJ1-1; 8 bases are a match to TRBD1. This CDR3 is built from 14 residues. Germline V gene lookup returns CDR1 SGHAT and CDR2 FQNNGV.